Below, 21 T cell receptor beta chains from the same sample are listed, as sequenced in a study of graft-versus-host responses after intestinal transplantation. TCRdb keeps only in-frame clones here, not all; method: immunoSEQ multiplex PCR. The table lists some 110,000 clones, 90% to 95% of them singletons. No cognate antigen is known for these TCRs. Sample: unstimulated CD8+ T cells sorted from spleen or lymph node cells, taken before transplant. The receptors originated from a human donor who was the organ donor for an intestinal transplant.

The chain couples TRBV5-6 to TRBJ2-7; D could derive from TRBD1 or TRBD2 (6 bases each). This CDR3 contains 13 residues. CDR1 is SGHDT, CDR2 YYEEEE, per germline. The V and J ends lost 1 base and 7 bases respectively, with 12 bases between them. In nucleotides, the CDR3 is TGTGCCAGCAGCTTGTGGGGGGCGGGAGAGCAGTACTTC. Its translation: CASSLWGAGEQYF.

As for this clone: Other DNA sequences from this sample encode an identical CDR3 as well. The genes are TRBV28 and TRBJ2-1, with D hard to call. This CDR3 has 11 amino acids. Germline CDR1 and CDR2: MDHEN and SYDVKM. The V and J ends lost 6 bases and 4 bases respectively, with 4 bases between them. As DNA, the CDR3 is TGTGCCAGCAGCCCATACAATGAGCAGTTCTTC. It translates to CASSPYNEQFF. The full variable domain, its missing parts supplied by reference TRBV28 and TRBJ2-1, is DVKVTQSSRYLVKRTGEKVFLECVQDMDHENMFWYRQDPGLGLRLIYFSYDVKMKEKGDIPEGYSVSREKKERFSLILESASTNQTSMYLCASSPYNEQFFGPGTRLTVL.

V and J are TRBV27 and TRBJ2-7, with 8 nucleotides matching TRBD2. Looked up from germline, CDR1 is MNHEY and CDR2 is SMNVEV (reference sequence). V lost 5 bases to trimming and J lost 3 bases; unmatched junction nucleotides: 3. This CDR3 is 13 amino acids long. The CDR3 DNA is TGTGCCAGCAGTACGGGAGGGGGCTACGAGCAGTACTTC. Translation gives CASSTGGGYEQYF.

V is TRBV30 and J is TRBJ2-5, with D perhaps matching TRBD1 (5 bases). V was clipped by 5 bases and J by 4 bases, with 11 bases between them. The CDR3 length is 12 residues. Germline CDR1 is GTSNPN and CDR2 is SVGIG (reference sequence). In DNA, the CDR3 is TGTGCCTGGGAAGGGGTTGGAGAGACCCAGTACTTC. It yields the protein CAWEGVGETQYF.

The chain couples TRBV28 to TRBJ2-1, with D perhaps assigned TRBD1 or TRBD2 (5 bases each). Germline-derived CDR1 and CDR2 are MDHEN and SYDVKM. This CDR3 region has 16 residues. V dropped 2 bases and J dropped 2 bases, with 13 bases sitting between them. In DNA, the CDR3 is TGTGCCAGCAGTTTAAGGGGTAGCGTAACCTACAATGAGCAGTTCTTC. Its protein product is CASSLRGSVTYNEQFF.

In its sample, this clone was seen once. The CDR3 here is CASSLDRTGKSKGEKLFF. The CDR3 DNA is TGCGCCAGCAGCTTGGACCGAACCGGGAAATCTAAGGGGGAAAAACTGTTTTTT. The chain employs TRBV5-1 and TRBJ1-4; D possibly corresponds to TRBD1 (5 bases). The CDR3 has 18 residues. With 0 bases removed from V and 8 bases from J, the gap between germline ends came to 23 bases. Germline lookup yields CDR1 SGHRS and CDR2 YFSETQ.

This CDR3 reads CASSHPNRGLAVYEQYF. As DNA, the CDR3 is TGCGCCAGCAGTCATCCGAATAGGGGACTAGCCGTCTACGAGCAGTACTTC. This chain uses TRBV23-1 with TRBJ2-7; 9 positions agree with TRBD2. TRBV23-1 is assigned to the ORF class and has an uncertain function. CDR3 length: 17 residues. J was trimmed by 3 bases and V by 3 bases; bases with no gene match: 12.

To note about this clone: Within the sample, other DNA sequences also encode this same CDR3. The V and J genes are TRBV27 and TRBJ1-2; D might be TRBD1 (6 bases). Germline loops: CDR1 MNHEY, CDR2 SMNVEV (reference sequence). The CDR3 spans 14 residues. Trimming pared 3 bases from V and 0 bases from J, leaving 8 bases between. The CDR3 protein is CASSLTGSNYGYTF. CDR3 bases: TGTGCCAGCAGTTTGACAGGCTCTAACTATGGCTACACCTTC.

The chain couples TRBV2 to TRBJ2-1; TRBD1 is a possible D gene (5 bases). The ends were cut back, 3 bases at V and 12 bases at J, with 21 bases in the middle. CDR3 length: 15 amino acids. From germline, CDR1 is SNHLY and CDR2 FYNNEI. The CDR3 reads CASSDQGFKTFAQFF. The CDR3 region has the DNA TGTGCCAGCAGTGATCAGGGATTTAAAACGTTTGCGCAGTTCTTC.

The V and J genes are TRBV6-1 and TRBJ2-2; D is unresolved. CDR1 is MNHNS, CDR2 SASEGT, per germline. This CDR3 has 14 amino acids. Trimming took off 4 bases at V and 6 bases at J, with 12 bases between the two ends. In DNA, the CDR3 is TGTGCCAGCAGTGTTGGGATCCACGCCGGGGAGCTGTTTTTT. Protein: CASSVGIHAGELFF.

The sample holds one count of this clone. The V and J genes are TRBV6-5 and TRBJ2-7; weak D call: TRBD1 (5 bases). The length of the CDR3 is 13 residues. The V gene lost 4 bases and the J gene lost 1 base, with 8 bases spanning the gap. CDR1 is MNHEY, CDR2 SVGAGI, per germline. The CDR3: CASSFRESYEQYF. The CDR3 nucleotides are TGTGCCAGCAGTTTCAGGGAATCCTACGAGCAGTACTTC.

The chain has TRBV4-1 and TRBJ2-2; D unclear. Germline V gives CDR1 MGHRA, CDR2 YSYEKL. This CDR3 contains 13 residues. The V gene lost 4 bases and the J gene lost 4 bases, with 7 bases spanning the gap. CDR3 nucleotide sequence: TGCGCCAGCAGCCCCACGGGCACCGGGGAGCTGTTTTTT. Protein product: CASSPTGTGELFF.

The J gene is TRBJ1-2, the V gene TRBV6-1, with 9 bases identical to TRBD1. J gave up 5 bases and V 2 bases, and 9 bases lay outside the gene matches. Germline values: CDR1 MNHNS, CDR2 SASEGT. The CDR3 is made up of 16 amino acids. The CDR3 region has the DNA TGTGCCAGCAGTGAATCCCTCGGGACAGGGTGGTATGGCTACACCTTC. Translating gives CASSESLGTGWYGYTF.

The chain links TRBV29-1 to TRBJ2-5, with 9 bases that match TRBD1. CDR3 length: 17 residues. Trimming removed 4 bases from V and 5 bases from J; junction bases left unmatched: 17. CDR1 and CDR2 (germline): SQVTM, ANQGSEA. The CDR3 DNA follows: TGCAGCGTTGTCAACCGTATAGGGGACAGGGCACGGGAGACCCAGTACTTC. It is translated as CSVVNRIGDRARETQYF.

A single count supports this clone. The J gene is TRBJ2-3, the V gene TRBV27; 8 bases are shared with TRBD2. V trimming: 4 bases; J trimming: 2 bases; junction bases outside the gene matches: 5. There are 15 residues in the CDR3. In germline, CDR1 is MNHEY, CDR2 SMNVEV (reference sequence). CDR3 nucleotide sequence: TGTGCCAGCAGTTGGGCTAGCGGGTTCACAGATACGCAGTATTTT. Amino acid sequence: CASSWASGFTDTQYF.

J is TRBJ1-1 and V is TRBV6-4, with TRBD1 matching over 8 bases. From germline, CDR1 is MRHNA and CDR2 SNTAGT. The CDR3 loop spans 13 amino acids. J lost 7 bases, V lost 3 bases, and 4 bases had no gene match. DNA of the CDR3: TGTGCCAGCAGTGAGACAGGGGTTGGTGAAGCTTTCTTT. Translated, it gives CASSETGVGEAFF.

V usage is TRBV9 and J usage is TRBJ2-1; TRBD2 agrees at 14 bases. Germline trimming cut 3 bases from V and 4 bases from J; bases unmatched to any gene: 0. Germline V gives CDR1 SGDLS, CDR2 YYNGEE. The CDR3 runs to 15 residues. The CDR3 reads CASSGTSGRYNEQFF. The CDR3 coding sequence is TGTGCCAGCAGCGGGACTAGCGGGAGGTACAATGAGCAGTTCTTC.

J is TRBJ2-2 and V is TRBV28, with unresolved D. The V gene lost 5 bases and the J gene lost 0 bases, with 13 bases spanning the gap. The CDR3 is 16 amino acids. Looked up from germline, CDR1 is MDHEN and CDR2 is SYDVKM. CDR3 nucleotide sequence: TGTGCCAGCAGTCCTAGAACACTGGCGAACACCGGGGAGCTGTTTTTT. This codes for CASSPRTLANTGELFF. Drawing the rest from reference TRBV28 and TRBJ2-2, the complete variable domain is DVKVTQSSRYLVKRTGEKVFLECVQDMDHENMFWYRQDPGLGLRLIYFSYDVKMKEKGDIPEGYSVSREKKERFSLILESASTNQTSMYLCASSPRTLANTGELFFGEGSRLTVL.

This clone was recorded only once. The rearrangement links TRBV11-2 to TRBJ2-1; 7 bases line up with TRBD2. There are 15 residues in the CDR3. Germline V gene data show CDR1 as SGHAT and CDR2 as FQNNGV. The V gene end was trimmed by 4 bases and the J gene end by 4 bases; junction bases not matched to a gene: 7. The DNA for the CDR3 is TGTGCCAGCAGCTCGCAAGCGGGACCTTACAATGAGCAGTTCTTC. Protein: CASSSQAGPYNEQFF.

The DNA for the CDR3 is TGCGCCAGCAGCTTAATGGGACTAGCGGGTTTCACAGATACGCAGTATTTT. This encodes CASSLMGLAGFTDTQYF. The gene calls are TRBV5-1 and TRBJ2-3; 12 nucleotides match TRBD2. V shed 2 bases, J shed 2 bases, and the junction held 6 bases outside the gene matches. Germline V gene data show CDR1 as SGHRS and CDR2 as YFSETQ. This CDR3 spans 17 amino acids.

The gene calls are TRBV10-3 and TRBJ2-3; TRBD2 matches 10 bases. Germline assignment: CDR1 ENHRY and CDR2 SYGVKD. The ends lost 6 bases at V and 2 bases at J; junction bases unmatched: 8. The CDR3 sequence is 16 residues long. The CDR3 is CAIRDPSGRNTDTQYF. The CDR3 nucleotides are TGTGCCATCAGGGATCCTAGCGGGAGAAACACAGATACGCAGTATTTT.